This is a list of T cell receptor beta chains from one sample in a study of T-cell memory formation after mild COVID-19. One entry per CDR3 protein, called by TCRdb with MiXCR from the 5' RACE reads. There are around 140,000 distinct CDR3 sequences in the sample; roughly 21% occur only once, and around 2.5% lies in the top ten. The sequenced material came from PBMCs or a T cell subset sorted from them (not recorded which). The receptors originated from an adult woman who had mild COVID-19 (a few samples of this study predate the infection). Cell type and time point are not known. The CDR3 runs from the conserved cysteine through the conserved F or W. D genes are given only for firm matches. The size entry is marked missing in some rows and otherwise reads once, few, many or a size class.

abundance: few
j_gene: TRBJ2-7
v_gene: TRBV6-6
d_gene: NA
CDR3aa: CASSRAGLPPEQYF
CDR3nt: TGTGCCAGCAGCCGAGCCGGGCTTCCACCCGAGCAGTACTTC

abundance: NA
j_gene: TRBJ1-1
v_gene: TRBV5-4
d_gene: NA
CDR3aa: CASSLGLGTTEAFF
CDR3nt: TGTGCCAGCAGCTTGGGACTCGGGACCACTGAAGCTTTCTTT

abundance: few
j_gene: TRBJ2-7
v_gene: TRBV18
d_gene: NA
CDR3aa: CASSPSVSSYEQYF
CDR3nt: TGTGCCAGCTCACCTAGCGTTTCCTCCTACGAGCAGTACTTC

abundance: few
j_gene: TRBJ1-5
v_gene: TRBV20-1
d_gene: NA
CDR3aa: CSARKGPSNQPQHF
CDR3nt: TGCAGTGCTAGAAAGGGGCCTAGCAATCAGCCCCAGCATTTT

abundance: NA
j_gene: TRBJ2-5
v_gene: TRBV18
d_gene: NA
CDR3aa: CASSPRAGTAQETQYF
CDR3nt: TGTGCCAGCTCACCACGGGCAGGAACGGCCCAAGAGACCCAGTACTTC

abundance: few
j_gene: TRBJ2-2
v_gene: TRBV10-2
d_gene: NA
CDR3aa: CAIQQGHNTGELFF
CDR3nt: TGCGCCATCCAACAGGGACATAACACCGGGGAGCTGTTTTTT

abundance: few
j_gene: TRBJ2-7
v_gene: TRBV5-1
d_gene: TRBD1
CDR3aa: CASSRDSASSYEQYF
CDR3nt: TGCGCCAGCAGTAGGGACAGCGCGAGCTCCTACGAGCAGTACTTC

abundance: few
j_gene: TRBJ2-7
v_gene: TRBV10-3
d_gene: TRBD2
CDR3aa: CAISPLAGRYEQYF
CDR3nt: TGTGCCATCAGCCCTCTAGCGGGGCGTTACGAGCAGTACTTC

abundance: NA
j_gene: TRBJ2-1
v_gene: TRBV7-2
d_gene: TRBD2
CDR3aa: CASSLAGTSPGEQFF
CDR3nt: TGTGCCAGCAGCTTAGCGGGGACTAGCCCCGGTGAGCAGTTCTTC

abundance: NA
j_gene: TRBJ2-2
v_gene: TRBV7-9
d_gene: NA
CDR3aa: CASKYSTANTGELFF
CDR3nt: TGTGCCAGCAAATACAGCACTGCGAACACCGGGGAGCTGTTTTTT

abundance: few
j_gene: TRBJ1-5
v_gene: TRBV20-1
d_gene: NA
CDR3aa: CSARDPYRGNQPQHF
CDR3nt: TGCAGTGCTAGAGATCCGTATAGGGGCAATCAGCCCCAGCATTTT

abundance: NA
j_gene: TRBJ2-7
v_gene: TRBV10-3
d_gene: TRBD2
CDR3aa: CAIKASGESYEQYF
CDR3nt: TGTGCCATCAAGGCTAGCGGGGAGTCCTACGAGCAGTACTTC

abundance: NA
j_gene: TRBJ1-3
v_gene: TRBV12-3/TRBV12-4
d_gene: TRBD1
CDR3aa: CASSLRRSGTGLSGNTIYF
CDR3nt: TGTGCCAGCAGTTTGAGAAGGTCCGGGACAGGCCTCTCTGGAAACACCATATATTTT

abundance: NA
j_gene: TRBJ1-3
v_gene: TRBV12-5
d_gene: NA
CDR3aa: CASGLGGGSGNTIYF
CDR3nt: TGTGCTAGTGGTTTGGGTGGGGGCTCTGGAAACACCATATATTTT

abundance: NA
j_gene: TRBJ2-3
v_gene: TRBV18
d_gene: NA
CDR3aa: CASSPGLADTQYF
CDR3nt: TGTGCCAGCTCACCAGGACTCGCAGATACGCAGTATTTT

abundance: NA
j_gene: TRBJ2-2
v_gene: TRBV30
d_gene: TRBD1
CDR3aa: CAWSPGQGDTGELFF
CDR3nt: TGTGCCTGGAGCCCGGGACAGGGGGACACCGGGGAGCTGTTTTTT

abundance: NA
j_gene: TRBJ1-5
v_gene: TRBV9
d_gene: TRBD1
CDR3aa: CASSATGQSYQPQHF
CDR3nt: TGTGCCAGCAGCGCCACGGGACAGAGCTATCAGCCCCAGCATTTT

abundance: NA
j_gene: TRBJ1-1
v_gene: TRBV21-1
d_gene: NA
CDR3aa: CASRLPALAGAFF
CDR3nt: TGTGCCAGCAGACTTCCTGCCCTGGCAGGAGCTTTCTTT

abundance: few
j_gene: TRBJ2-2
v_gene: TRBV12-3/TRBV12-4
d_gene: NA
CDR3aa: CASSLDTYTGELFF
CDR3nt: TGTGCCAGCAGTCTAGACACCTACACCGGGGAGCTGTTTTTT

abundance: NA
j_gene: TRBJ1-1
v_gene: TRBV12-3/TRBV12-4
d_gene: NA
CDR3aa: CASSLGRGRRVLAFF
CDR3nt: TGTGCCAGCAGCTTAGGACGGGGTAGAAGAGTGTTGGCTTTCTTT

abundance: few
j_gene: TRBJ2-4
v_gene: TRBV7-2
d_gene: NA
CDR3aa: CASSLAPQGRANIQYF
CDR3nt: TGTGCCAGCAGCTTAGCGCCCCAGGGCAGGGCAAACATTCAGTACTTC

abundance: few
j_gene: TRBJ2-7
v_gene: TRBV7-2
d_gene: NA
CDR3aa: CASSLVFRVKAADEQYF
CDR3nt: TGTGCCAGCAGCTTGGTGTTCCGGGTTAAGGCCGCCGACGAGCAGTACTTC

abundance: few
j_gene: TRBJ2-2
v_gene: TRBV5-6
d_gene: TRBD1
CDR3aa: CASSFRDSNTGELFF
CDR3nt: TGTGCCAGCAGTTTCCGGGACAGTAACACCGGGGAGCTGTTTTTT

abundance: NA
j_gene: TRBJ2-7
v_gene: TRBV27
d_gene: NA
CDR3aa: CASSPSGASFHEQYF
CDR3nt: TGTGCCAGCAGTCCCTCGGGCGCGTCATTCCACGAGCAGTACTTC

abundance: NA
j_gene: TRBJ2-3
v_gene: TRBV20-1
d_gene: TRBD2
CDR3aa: CSVREEVDTQYF
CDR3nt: TGCAGTGTGCGGGAGGAGGTAGATACGCAGTATTTT

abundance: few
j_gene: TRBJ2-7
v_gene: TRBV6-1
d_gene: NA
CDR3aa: CASRGDVSPGEQYF
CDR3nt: TGTGCCAGCAGAGGGGACGTCTCTCCTGGGGAGCAGTACTTC

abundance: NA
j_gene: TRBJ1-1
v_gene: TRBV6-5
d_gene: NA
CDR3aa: CASSYRKDTEAFF
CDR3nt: TGTGCCAGCAGTTACCGCAAAGACACTGAAGCTTTCTTT

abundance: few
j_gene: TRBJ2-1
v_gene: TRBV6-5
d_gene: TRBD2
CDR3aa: CASSYGLAGPYNEQFF
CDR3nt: TGTGCCAGCAGTTACGGTCTAGCGGGGCCCTACAATGAGCAGTTCTTC

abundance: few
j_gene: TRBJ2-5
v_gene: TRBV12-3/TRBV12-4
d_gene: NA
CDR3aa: CASSTTSGQETQYF
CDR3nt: TGTGCCAGCAGTACGACTAGTGGCCAAGAGACCCAGTACTTC

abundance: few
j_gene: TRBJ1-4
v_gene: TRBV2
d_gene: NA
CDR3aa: CASKRQATNEKLFF
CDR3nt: TGTGCCAGCAAGAGACAAGCAACTAATGAAAAACTGTTTTTT

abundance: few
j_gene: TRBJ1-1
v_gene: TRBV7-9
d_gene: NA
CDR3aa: CASSLREVNTEAFF
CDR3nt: TGTGCCAGCAGCCTCCGAGAGGTGAACACTGAAGCTTTCTTT

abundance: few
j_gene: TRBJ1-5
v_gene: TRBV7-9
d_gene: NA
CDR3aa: CASSLQTVNQPQHF
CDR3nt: TGTGCCAGCAGCTTACAGACAGTTAATCAGCCCCAGCATTTT

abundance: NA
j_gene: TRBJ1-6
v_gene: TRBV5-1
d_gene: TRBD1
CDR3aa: CASSHRGGNSPLHF
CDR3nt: TGCGCCAGCAGCCACAGGGGAGGGAATTCACCCCTCCACTTT

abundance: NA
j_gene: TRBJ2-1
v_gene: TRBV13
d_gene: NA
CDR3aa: CASSPLRGPYNEQFF
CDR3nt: TGTGCCAGCAGCCCCCTTCGGGGGCCGTACAATGAGCAGTTCTTC

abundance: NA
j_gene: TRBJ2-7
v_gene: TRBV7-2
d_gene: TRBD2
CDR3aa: CASSPRGGRGREQYF
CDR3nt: TGTGCCAGCAGCCCAAGGGGCGGGAGGGGTCGCGAGCAGTACTTC

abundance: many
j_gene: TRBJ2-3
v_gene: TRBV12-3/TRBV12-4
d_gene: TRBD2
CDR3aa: CASSLIAGAPDTQYF
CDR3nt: TGTGCCAGCAGTTTAATAGCGGGAGCCCCAGATACGCAGTATTTT

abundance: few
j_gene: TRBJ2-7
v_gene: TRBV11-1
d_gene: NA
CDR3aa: CASSLGGKYEQYF
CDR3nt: TGTGCCAGCAGCTTAGGTGGTAAATACGAGCAGTACTTC

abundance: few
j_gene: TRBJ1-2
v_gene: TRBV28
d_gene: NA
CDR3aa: CASSWHSSEGYTF
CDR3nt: TGTGCCAGCAGTTGGCACAGTTCCGAGGGCTACACCTTC